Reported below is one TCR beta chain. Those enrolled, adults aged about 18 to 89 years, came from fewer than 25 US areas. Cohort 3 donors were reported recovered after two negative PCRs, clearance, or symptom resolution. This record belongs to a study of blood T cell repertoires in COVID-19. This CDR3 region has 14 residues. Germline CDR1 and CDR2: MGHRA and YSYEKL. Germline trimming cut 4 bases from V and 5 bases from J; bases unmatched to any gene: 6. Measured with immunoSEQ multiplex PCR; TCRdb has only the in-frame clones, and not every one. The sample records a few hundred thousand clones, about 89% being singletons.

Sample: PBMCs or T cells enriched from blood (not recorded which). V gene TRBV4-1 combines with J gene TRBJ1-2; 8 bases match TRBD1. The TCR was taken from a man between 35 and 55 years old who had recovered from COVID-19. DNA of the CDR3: TGCGCCAGCAGCCGACAGGGGCAGGAGTATGGCTACACCTTC. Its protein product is CASSRQGQEYGYTF.